Only a few counts were recorded for the clone carrying this TCR beta chain. TCRdb keeps only in-frame clones here, not all; method: immunoSEQ multiplex PCR. The sample holds fewer than 400,000 clones, around 66% seen once. The data stem from a study of cytotoxic CD8 clonotypes in ibrutinib-treated CLL. V lost 0 bases and J 9 bases, leaving 18 bases between the germline ends. This CDR3 spans 15 amino acids. Germline CDR1 reads MNHEY; CDR2 reads SVGAGI. The sample in question was PBMCs, obtained after 36 months of ibrutinib treatment. This receptor was obtained from a human donor with chronic lymphocytic leukemia. This chain joins TRBV6-5 and TRBJ2-7; TRBD2 is a possible D gene (6 bases). CDR3 residues: CASSYSGTSGEGQYF. CDR3 nucleotide sequence: TGTGCCAGCAGTTACTCCGGCACGTCGGGAGAGGGGCAGTACTTC.